This TCR beta chain was sequenced for a study of cytomegalovirus exposure and HLA in healthy donors. Note on this clone: As yet, its antigen is unknown.

The CDR3 sequence is 14 residues long. Trimming cost V 5 bases and J 1 base, with 9 bases left between them. The germline V gene has CDR1 SGHVS and CDR2 FQNEAQ. Nominal health characterized the donors when sampled, though unrecorded immune exposures were likely. The PCR contained 60 Vbeta and 13 Jbeta primers. Libraries were prepared by immunoSEQ multiplex PCR; TCRdb keeps only in-frame clonotypes and omits some of them. Of 140,000 to 150,000 clones listed, around 10% are singletons. Findings and caveats of the study: In vitro testing confirmed a few CMV-associated chains as specific for CMV antigens. The records held CMV serostatus as the only immune exposure information. Published work reported that the classifier diagnosed cytomegalovirus status with high specificity and sensitivity.

The sequencing sample was made of PBMCs. The chain employs TRBV7-8 and TRBJ1-5, with D perhaps TRBD1 (6 bases). This TCR came from a male donor in good health and CMV-seronegative. CDR3 protein: CASSQDSSNQPQHF. Written as DNA, the CDR3 is TGTGCCAGCAGCCAGGACAGCAGCAATCAGCCCCAGCATTTT.